Described below is a single T cell receptor (beta chain) sequence and its context. Its specificity is not known. This sample was taken from a study of cytotoxic CD8 clonotypes in ibrutinib-treated CLL. As for the study in general: The taking of response samples occurred after a median about 13 months of treatment, with a range of 6 to 36. Mean values per sample were 250,000 to 300,000 productive templates and under 100,000 productive rearrangements. Study results and limitations: Clonality was higher at ibrutinib response and returned toward baseline at progression. Sampling of sustained-remission and progressing patients occurred at differing times.

TCRdb's copy holds only in-frame clones and misses some; the assay was immunoSEQ multiplex PCR. The sample shows about 140,000 clones, under 95% of them seen only once. There are 12 residues in the CDR3. The germline CDR1 and CDR2 sequences are SQVTM and ANQGSEA. V lost 7 bases, J lost 0 bases, and 9 bases lay in between. The source material was PBMCs, sampled after 12 months of ibrutinib treatment. The clonotype comes from a human donor with chronic lymphocytic leukemia. The V gene is TRBV29-1, the J gene TRBJ2-5; D is tentatively TRBD1 or TRBD2 (5 bases each). This CDR3 reads CSAGTYQETQYF. The CDR3 nucleotides read TGCAGCGCTGGGACGTACCAAGAGACCCAGTACTTC. Together with reference TRBV29-1 and TRBJ2-5, the CDR3 gives the full variable domain: SAVISQKPSRDICQRGTSLTIQCQVDSQVTMMFWYRQQPGQSLTLIATANQGSEATYESGFVIDKFPISRPNLTFSTLTVSNMSPEDSSIYLCSAGTYQETQYFGPGTRLLVL.